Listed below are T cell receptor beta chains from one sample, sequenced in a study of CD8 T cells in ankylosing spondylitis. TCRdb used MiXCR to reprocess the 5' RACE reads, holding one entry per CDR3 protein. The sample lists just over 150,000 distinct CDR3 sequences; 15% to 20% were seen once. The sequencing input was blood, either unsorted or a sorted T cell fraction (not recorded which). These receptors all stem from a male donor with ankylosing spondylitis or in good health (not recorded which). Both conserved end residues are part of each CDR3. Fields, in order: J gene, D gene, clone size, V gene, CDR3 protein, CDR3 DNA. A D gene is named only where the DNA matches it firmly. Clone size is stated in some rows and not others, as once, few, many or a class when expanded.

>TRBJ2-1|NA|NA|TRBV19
CASSKWGALQAEQFF
TGTGCCAGTAGTAAGTGGGGGGCCCTCCAGGCTGAGCAGTTCTTC
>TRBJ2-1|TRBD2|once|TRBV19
CVSSRGLAVLNEQFF
TGTGTCAGTAGTCGGGGACTAGCGGTTCTCAATGAGCAGTTCTTC
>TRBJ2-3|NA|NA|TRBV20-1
CSAKGPTDTQYF
TGCAGTGCTAAGGGACCCACAGATACGCAGTATTTT
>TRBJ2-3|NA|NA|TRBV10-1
CASSDDSITDTQYF
TGCGCCAGCAGTGATGACTCGATCACAGATACGCAGTATTTT
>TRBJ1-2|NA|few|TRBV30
CAWRRADYNYGYTF
TGTGCCTGGAGGCGGGCAGATTATAACTATGGCTACACCTTC
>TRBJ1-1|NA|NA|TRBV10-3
CAISEFGPGNTEAFF
TGTGCCATCAGTGAATTCGGTCCGGGGAACACTGAAGCTTTCTTT
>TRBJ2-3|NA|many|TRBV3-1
CASSPGFGGDTQYF
TGTGCCAGCAGCCCTGGGTTTGGCGGAGATACGCAGTATTTT
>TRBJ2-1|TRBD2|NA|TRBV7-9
CASSLPLAVYNEQFF
TGTGCCAGCAGCTTACCCCTAGCGGTTTACAATGAGCAGTTCTTC
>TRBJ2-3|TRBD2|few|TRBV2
CASSERVAGGTDTQYF
TGTGCCAGCAGTGAACGGGTAGCGGGAGGCACAGATACGCAGTATTTT
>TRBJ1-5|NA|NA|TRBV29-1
CSVVIAGEPQHF
TGCAGCGTTGTTATTGCAGGAGAGCCCCAGCATTTT
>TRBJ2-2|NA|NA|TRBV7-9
CASSYGPKGFTGELFF
TGTGCCAGCAGCTACGGACCTAAGGGGTTCACCGGGGAGCTGTTTTTT
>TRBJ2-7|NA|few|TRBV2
CASSVDLQLIF
TGTGCCAGCAGCGTTGACTTGCAACTGATTTTC
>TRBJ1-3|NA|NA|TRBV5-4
CASSSDTGLNTIYF
TGTGCCAGCAGCTCAGACACCGGCTTAAACACCATATATTTT
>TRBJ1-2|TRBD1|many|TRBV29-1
CSVDPGQGNYGYTF
TGCAGCGTTGACCCGGGACAGGGGAACTATGGCTACACCTTC
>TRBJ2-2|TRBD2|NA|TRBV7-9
CASGLVTSVWTGELFF
TGTGCCAGCGGACTCGTGACTAGCGTTTGGACCGGGGAGCTGTTTTTT